What follows are 32 T cell receptor beta chains derived from one specimen sequenced in a study of blood T cells in healthy people across ages. Sample-barcoded 5' priming and a J-beta primer mix drove a second PCR of roughly 6 to 12 cycles. TCRdb fed the 5' RACE reads into MiXCR, producing one record per CDR3 protein. The sample holds around 1,700,000 distinct CDR3 sequences, about 28% seen once. The specimen was blood. The receptors shown here come from a woman under 40 in good health.

This clonotype was detected only a few times. The rearrangement uses TRBV7-9 and TRBJ2-3, with TRBD2 identical over 7 bases. The trim removed 0 bases at V and 0 bases at J, leaving 3 bases unmatched. The CDR3 covers 16 residues. Per germline, CDR1 SEHNR and CDR2 FQNEAQ (reference sequence). The chain's CDR3 is CASSLAPAGSTDTQYF. DNA of the CDR3: TGTGCCAGCAGCTTAGCGCCAGCGGGGAGCACAGATACGCAGTATTTT. The full variable domain, completed using reference TRBV7-9 and TRBJ2-3, is DTGVSQNPRHKITKRGQNVTFRCDPISEHNRLYWYRQTLGQGPEFLTYFQNEAQLEKSRLLSDRFSAERPKGSFSTLEIQRTEQGDSAMYLCASSLAPAGSTDTQYFGPGTRLTVL.

The table lists this clonotype with a few counts. As DNA, the CDR3 is TGCGCCAGCAGCATGACAGGGGATGGGGAGCAGTTCTTC. Translated: CASSMTGDGEQFF. The chain has TRBV5-1 and TRBJ2-1; 8 bases map to TRBD1. V lost 4 bases, J lost 10 bases, and 7 bases stayed unmatched. Germline CDR1 SGHRS, CDR2 YFSETQ. The CDR3 is made up of 13 amino acids.

This chain links TRBV6-1 with TRBJ1-2; no reliable D call. Germline CDR1 reads MNHNS; CDR2 reads SASEGT. The CDR3 covers 16 residues. Trimming removed 6 bases at V and 0 bases at J, with 17 bases between. In DNA, the CDR3 is TGTGCCAGCAGGGGATGGGAGGTCACAGCTAACTATGGCTACACCTTC. Protein product: CASRGWEVTANYGYTF.

The chain links TRBV24-1 to TRBJ1-5; weak D call: TRBD1 (5 bases). Germline CDR1 KGHDR, CDR2 SFDVKD. The CDR3 loop spans 13 amino acids. V lost 9 bases to trimming and J lost 11 bases, with 19 bases between them. The DNA of the CDR3 is TGTGCCACCCAGACCAGGGAAGGATCAGCCCAGCATTTT. This gives the protein CATQTREGSAQHF.

V gene TRBV4-1 combines with J gene TRBJ1-1, with unresolved D. V shed 1 base and J shed 3 bases, with 12 bases lying between them. In germline, CDR1 is MGHRA, CDR2 YSYEKL. The CDR3 has 15 residues. CDR3 residues: CASSQGDGSDTEAFF. CDR3 bases: TGCGCCAGCAGCCAAGGTGACGGTTCGGACACTGAAGCTTTCTTT.

The chain uses TRBV7-2 and TRBJ2-7, with 7 bases fitting TRBD2. The germline gives CDR1 SGHTA, CDR2 FQGNSA. J lost 7 bases, V lost 2 bases, and 8 bases had no gene match. This CDR3 region has 14 residues. Here the CDR3 reads CASSLRRENNEQYF. CDR3 DNA: TGTGCCAGCAGCTTACGGCGGGAGAACAATGAGCAGTACTTC.

In its sample, this clonotype was seen a few times. The V and J genes are TRBV27 and TRBJ1-5; D call uncertain. The CDR3 extends over 15 amino acids. The V end was cut by 7 bases, the J end by 1 base, with 14 bases between. Germline values: CDR1 MNHEY, CDR2 SMNVEV (reference sequence). This chain's CDR3 is CASKLAPISNQPQHF. The CDR3 DNA reads as TGTGCCAGCAAATTGGCCCCTATAAGCAATCAGCCCCAGCATTTT.

This chain joins TRBV29-1 and TRBJ1-2, with TRBD1 matching 7 bases. Germline loops: CDR1 SQVTM, CDR2 ANQGSEA. This CDR3 region has 11 residues. The CDR3 reads CCGAGTVGYTF. The CDR3 DNA follows: TGCTGCGGGGCCGGGACAGTCGGCTACACCTTC. The full variable domain, in which reference TRBV29-1 and TRBJ1-2 provide the parts outside the CDR3, is SAVISQKPSRDICQRGTSLTIQCQVDSQVTMMFWYRQQPGQSLTLIATANQGSEATYESGFVIDKFPISRPNLTFSTLTVSNMSPEDSSIYLCCGAGTVGYTFGSGTRLTVV.

In this sample, this clonotype turned up a few times. The chain employs TRBV15 and TRBJ1-4; TRBD1 agrees at 7 bases. V was pared by 10 bases and J by 8 bases, with 10 bases of the junction left unmatched. The CDR3 length is 13 residues. CDR1 is LNHNV, CDR2 YYDKDF, per germline (reference sequence). This CDR3 is CAIATGVREKLFF. In DNA, the CDR3 is TGTGCCATCGCAACAGGGGTGCGGGAAAAACTGTTTTTT.

The table lists this clonotype with a few counts. The chain has TRBV3-1 and TRBJ2-4, with a possible D match to TRBD1 (5 bases). With the DNA end fitting TRBJ2-7 better, the J assignment may be wrong. The CDR3 spans 15 residues. From germline, CDR1 is LGHDT and CDR2 YNNKEL (reference sequence). Here the CDR3 DNA reads TGTGCCAGCAGCCAAGTGTGGGGCCCCTCCTACGAGCAGTACTTC. Translating gives CASSQVWGPSYEQYF.

V and J are TRBV19 and TRBJ1-1; 8 nucleotides agree with TRBD1. This CDR3 spans 15 amino acids. Germline values: CDR1 LNHDA, CDR2 SQIVND (reference sequence). V lost 5 bases, J lost 6 bases, and 11 bases stayed unmatched. DNA of the CDR3: TGTGCCAGTAGTTTATGGACAGGGAAGGTCGCTGAAGCTTTCTTT. This translates into CASSLWTGKVAEAFF.

This clonotype was seen only a few times. The chain carries TRBV20-1 and TRBJ2-1; 8 nucleotides align to TRBD2. V was clipped by 0 bases and J by 9 bases; unmatched bases: 10. The length of the CDR3 is 15 residues. The germline V gene encodes CDR1 DFQATT and CDR2 SNEGSKA (reference sequence). The DNA for the CDR3 is TGCAGTGCTAGAGATTGGCTAGCGGGTAATAGTGAGCAGTTCTTC. Translating gives CSARDWLAGNSEQFF.

This CDR3 is CASRPKGTVTEQFF. In nucleotides, the CDR3 is TGTGCCAGCAGGCCAAAGGGGACGGTCACTGAGCAGTTCTTC. The chain uses TRBV12-3 or TRBV12-4 and TRBJ2-1, with D perhaps matching TRBD1 or TRBD2 (5 bases each). V lost 6 bases, J lost 9 bases, and 18 bases lay in between. This CDR3 contains 14 residues.

This clonotype has a handful of counts. The chain joins TRBV12-3 or TRBV12-4 to TRBJ2-4; tentatively, D is TRBD1 (5 bases). Trimming removed 3 bases at V and 8 bases at J, with 11 bases between. CDR3 length: 13 amino acids. The CDR3 DNA sequence: TGTGCCAGCAGTTTTTTGGGGCAAGACATTCAGTACTTC. It yields the protein CASSFLGQDIQYF.

The chain recombines TRBV20-1 with TRBJ2-1; D gene unclear. CDR1 is DFQATT, CDR2 SNEGSKA, per germline (reference sequence). V gave up 5 bases and J gave up 5 bases, with 16 bases separating them. This CDR3 region has 14 residues. The CDR3: CSAVVRRINNEQFF. CDR3 DNA sequence: TGCAGTGCTGTGGTCAGAAGAATAAACAATGAGCAGTTCTTC.

This clonotype showed up just a few times. The chain uses TRBV12-3 or TRBV12-4 and TRBJ1-2; no firm D call. This CDR3 spans 14 amino acids. Trimming shortened V by 2 bases and J by 1 base, and 8 bases separated the two germline ends. The CDR3 bases are TGTGCCAGCAGTTTATCCCTGGATAACTATGGCTACACCTTC. This gives the protein CASSLSLDNYGYTF.

J is TRBJ2-3 and V is TRBV6-1, with D perhaps given as TRBD1 or TRBD2 (5 bases each). This CDR3 is built from 16 residues. Germline CDR1 is MNHNS and CDR2 is SASEGT. Trimming shortened V by 5 bases and J by 4 bases, and 19 bases separated the two germline ends. CDR3 sequence (DNA): TGTGCCAGCAGTCCCGGGACGGCGAACTATGCAGATACGCAGTATTTT. Amino acid sequence: CASSPGTANYADTQYF.

In nucleotides, the CDR3 is TGTGCCAGCAGCTTATCCGTAGTCTACTCCTACGAGCAGTACTTC. Residues: CASSLSVVYSYEQYF. This chain links TRBV7-2 with TRBJ2-7, with D uncertain. CDR1 is SGHTA and CDR2 is FQGNSA in the germline V gene. The CDR3 contains 15 residues. Trimming pared 2 bases from V and 0 bases from J, leaving 11 bases between.

The gene calls are TRBV12-3 or TRBV12-4 and TRBJ1-5, with a weak D call TRBD1 (5 bases). Trimming took off 3 bases at V and 4 bases at J, with 13 bases between the two ends. This CDR3 comprises 15 residues. Written as DNA, the CDR3 is TGTGCCAGCAGTTTCGACAGAGGCGTGAATCAGCCCCAGCATTTT. Translated, it gives CASSFDRGVNQPQHF.

This clonotype occurred a few times. The rearrangement uses TRBV7-2 and TRBJ1-1, with a tentative D call TRBD1 (5 bases). Per the germline V gene, CDR1 is SGHTA and CDR2 is FQGNSA. The CDR3 has 13 residues. Trimming left V 2 bases short and J 4 bases short, with 8 bases between. The CDR3 DNA reads as TGTGCCAGCAGCTTATCAGGGTTCACTGAAGCTTTCTTT. Protein: CASSLSGFTEAFF.

V is TRBV7-2 and J is TRBJ2-7; D possibly matches TRBD1 or TRBD2 (6 bases each). The CDR3 runs to 14 residues. Trimming removed 1 base from V and 4 bases from J, with 11 bases in between. Germline CDR1 and CDR2: SGHTA and FQGNSA. CDR3 region: CASSLGKGGYEQYF. CDR3 in DNA: TGTGCCAGCAGCTTAGGTAAAGGGGGGTACGAGCAGTACTTC.

This chain connects TRBV20-1 to TRBJ1-6, with 7 positions matching TRBD1. The length of the CDR3 is 15 residues. Trimming at V came to 3 bases and at J to 8 bases, leaving 10 bases not matched to a gene. The germline CDR1 and CDR2 sequences are DFQATT and SNEGSKA (reference sequence). The CDR3 DNA reads TGCAGTGCTAGCGATATAGACAGGGCTGATTCACCCCTCCACTTT. This gives the protein CSASDIDRADSPLHF.

This clonotype was counted between two and nine times. The V gene is TRBV20-1, the J gene TRBJ1-4; the D gene is possibly TRBD1 (6 bases). The CDR3 length is 15 residues. Between the trimmed V and J ends, which lost 3 bases and 2 bases, there was a span of 13 bases. The germline V gene has CDR1 DFQATT and CDR2 SNEGSKA (reference sequence). CDR3 amino acids: CSASSGTRTNEKLFF. The CDR3 DNA reads as TGCAGTGCTAGTTCCGGGACAAGGACTAATGAAAAACTGTTTTTT.

This chain links TRBV27 with TRBJ2-5; D is unclear. With 7 bases removed from V and 0 bases from J, the gap between germline ends came to 12 bases. Germline V gives CDR1 MNHEY, CDR2 SMNVEV (reference sequence). CDR3 size: 14 residues. The CDR3 coding sequence is TGTGCCAGCAAAGAGAGTTACAACCAAGAGACCCAGTACTTC. This sequence encodes CASKESYNQETQYF.

This clonotype was detected only a few times. This chain joins TRBV14 and TRBJ1-6; no firm D call. The CDR3 runs to 18 residues. The germline V gene has CDR1 SGHDN and CDR2 FVKESK. Trimming removed 0 bases at V and 8 bases at J, with 20 bases between. The chain's CDR3 is CASSQDSMRFRRDSPLHF. CDR3 DNA: TGTGCCAGCAGCCAAGATTCAATGAGATTTAGGCGGGATTCACCCCTCCACTTT.

This clonotype was counted a few times. The chain employs TRBV9 and TRBJ2-1; 8 bases fit TRBD1. Germline V CDR1 and CDR2: SGDLS, YYNGEE. The CDR3 sequence is 18 residues long. After removal of 3 bases from V and 4 bases from J, the junction contained 15 bases not matched to a gene. Here the CDR3 reads CASSASGSARDRYNEQFF. The DNA for the CDR3 is TGTGCCAGCAGCGCCTCTGGGAGCGCCAGGGACAGGTACAATGAGCAGTTCTTC.

The chain couples TRBV7-2 to TRBJ2-7; the D call may be TRBD1 or TRBD2 (5 bases each). V was clipped by 1 base and J by 0 bases, with 16 bases between them. This CDR3 has 17 residues. Germline V gene sequence: CDR1 SGHTA, CDR2 FQGNSA. DNA for the CDR3: TGTGCCAGCAGCTTAGTGGGGCCTGGGACGAGCTCCTACGAGCAGTACTTC. Protein sequence: CASSLVGPGTSSYEQYF.

The chain employs TRBV20-1 and TRBJ1-2, with no clear D. This CDR3 contains 13 residues. From germline, CDR1 is DFQATT and CDR2 SNEGSKA (reference sequence). V lost 3 bases and J 4 bases, leaving 12 bases between the germline ends. In DNA, the CDR3 is TGCAGTGCTAGCGGGAGCCAAACCTATGGCTACACCTTC. It translates to CSASGSQTYGYTF.

V is TRBV7-9 and J is TRBJ1-6; 7 bases match TRBD1. Germline V gene data show CDR1 as SEHNR and CDR2 as FQNEAQ (reference sequence). This CDR3 region has 14 residues. The junction had 9 bases not matched to a gene; V was cut back by 6 bases and J by 10 bases. In DNA, the CDR3 is TGTGCCAGCAGTCCACAGGGGATAAACTCACCCCTCCACTTT. Residues: CASSPQGINSPLHF.

This clonotype has a count of ten or more. The chain couples TRBV6-5 to TRBJ2-7, with D perhaps matching TRBD1 (5 bases). Looked up from germline, CDR1 is MNHEY and CDR2 is SVGAGI. The CDR3 sequence is 13 residues long. The V end was cut by 6 bases, the J end by 3 bases, with 12 bases between. This CDR3 reads CASSPSGIYEQYF. In DNA, the CDR3 is TGTGCCAGCAGCCCCTCAGGGATCTACGAGCAGTACTTC.

This chain joins TRBV3-1 and TRBJ2-4, with 8 bases aligning to TRBD2. This CDR3 comprises 15 residues. V gave up 3 bases and J gave up 13 bases; unmatched junction bases: 14. Germline loops: CDR1 LGHDT, CDR2 YNNKEL (reference sequence). The CDR3 DNA reads TGTGCCAGCAGCCAGAACGGAGCGGGAGCTGGTGAGCAGTACTTC. Its protein product is CASSQNGAGAGEQYF.

The chain has TRBV7-9 and TRBJ2-7; 14 nucleotides align to TRBD2. CDR1 and CDR2 from the germline V gene are SEHNR and FQNEAQ (reference sequence). Trimming took 4 bases from V and 1 from J; bases not matched to a gene: 6. This CDR3 has 17 residues. CDR3 sequence reads: CASSSPGLAGVSYEQYF. CDR3 nucleotides: TGTGCCAGCAGCTCCCCGGGACTAGCGGGAGTTTCCTACGAGCAGTACTTC.